The entry that follows covers one T cell receptor beta chain sequence. Its antigen remains unidentified. The sample originates from a study of T cells in Graves' hyperthyroidism and ophthalmopathy. CDR1 and CDR2 (germline): SGHTA, FQGNSA. V shed 4 bases, J shed 4 bases, and the junction held 19 bases outside the gene matches. This CDR3 is built from 18 residues. Findings and caveats of the study: In simple terms, a model built on 13 V-J features told ophthalmopathy apart from stable hyperthyroidism. Blood also showed most of the thyroid clonotypes that were expanded above 0.001.

TCR beta CDR3 sequences were amplified from RNA transcripts. HTBI primers drove first-round RT-PCR of the TCR CDR3. TCRdb re-called the multiplex PCR reads with MiXCR, one entry per CDR3 protein. The sample has 300,000 to 500,000 distinct CDR3 sequences, about an eighth seen once. Patients having uncontrolled infection, another autoimmune disease, pregnancy or lactation were not included. It was 10 ml of fresh peripheral blood that supplied the PBMCs. J is TRBJ2-7 and V is TRBV7-2; 7 bases line up with TRBD2. The sequence derives from a man in his fifties or sixties with Graves' ophthalmopathy. The sample taken for sequencing was blood. This CDR3 is CASSSFSRVSASGYEQYF. The CDR3 DNA sequence: TGTGCCAGCAGCTCTTTTTCGCGGGTGTCGGCTAGCGGATACGAGCAGTACTTC.